The rows below give T cell receptor beta chains drawn from one sample of a study of post-analysis software for immune sequencing data. Each CDR3 protein gets one entry after TCRdb re-called the PCR reads with MiXCR. In the table there are about 570,000 distinct CDR3 sequences, around 31% of which are singletons. The sequenced material came from blood. The receptor set was obtained from a girl younger than 18 with multiple sclerosis. Each CDR3 is given with its conserved first and last residue. The order of the fields is CDR3 DNA, CDR3 protein, D gene, J gene, clone size, V gene. A D gene is named only where the DNA matches it firmly. Clone size is stated in some rows and not others, as once, few, many or a class when expanded.

TGTGCCAGCAGCCTCAAGCGGGGGGGAGGCAATGAGCAGTTCTTC | CASSLKRGGGNEQFF | TRBD2 | TRBJ2-1 | - | TRBV7-3
TGTGCCAGCAGCGTTGGGAGCAATAGACTAGCGGGGCTATACGAGCAGTACTTC | CASSVGSNRLAGLYEQYF | TRBD2 | TRBJ2-7 | many | TRBV9
TGCAGTGCTTTAAATCTAACGACAGGGCTAGAAGACTATGGCTACACCTTC | CSALNLTTGLEDYGYTF | TRBD1 | TRBJ1-2 | - | TRBV20-1
TGTGCCAGCAGCCAGGGACAGGGGGCCTCAGATACGCAGTATTTT | CASSQGQGASDTQYF | TRBD1 | TRBJ2-3 | - | TRBV14
TGCAGTGCTAGATCAGGGCTAGCCCCATACAATGAGCAGTTCTTC | CSARSGLAPYNEQFF | - | TRBJ2-1 | few | TRBV20-1
TGCAGTGCTAGAGGACGGGACGGACAGCTGAACACTGAAGCTTTCTTT | CSARGRDGQLNTEAFF | - | TRBJ1-1 | once | TRBV20-1
TGTGCCAGCAGTTCGGATCCCGGGGGGAGAGATACGCAGTATTTT | CASSSDPGGRDTQYF | TRBD2 | TRBJ2-3 | - | TRBV27
TGCGCCAGCAGCTTAACCGGGACATCGGGTACAGATACGCAGTATTTT | CASSLTGTSGTDTQYF | - | TRBJ2-3 | - | TRBV5-1
TGCAGCGCTCGCGGGGGAGCCACCTACGAGCAGTACTTC | CSARGGATYEQYF | TRBD2 | TRBJ2-7 | few | TRBV29-1
TGTGCCAGCAGTTACTCGACGAGAAACACTGAAGCTTTCTTT | CASSYSTRNTEAFF | - | TRBJ1-1 | - | TRBV6-5
TGTGCCAGCAGATCGACAGGGGGCGCCTACAATGAGCAGTTCTTC | CASRSTGGAYNEQFF | TRBD1 | TRBJ2-1 | - | TRBV6-5
TGCGCCAGCAGCGAAGACAGGAGGGGCAACATTCAGTACTTC | CASSEDRRGNIQYF | - | TRBJ2-4 | - | TRBV5-1
TGCGCCAGCAGCCAAGCGGGGGCCAGGCATGCTGAAGCTTTCTTT | CASSQAGARHAEAFF | - | TRBJ1-1 | few | TRBV4-1
TGTGCCAGCAGCTCGGGACAGGTCACACTAGATACGCAGTATTTT | CASSSGQVTLDTQYF | TRBD1 | TRBJ2-3 | few | TRBV5-5
TGCGCCAGCCGGGGCTCTATGGGAATTTCTGGCAATGAGCAGTTCTTC | CASRGSMGISGNEQFF | - | TRBJ2-1 | - | TRBV5-1
TGTGCCAGCAGCAAAACTCCCCGGAATGAAAAACTGTTTTTT | CASSKTPRNEKLFF | - | TRBJ1-4 | - | TRBV7-2
TGTGCCAGCAGCTCCCGCAGATCATCAGGGGGCGCGTTCTACAATGAGCAGTTCTTC | CASSSRRSSGGAFYNEQFF | TRBD1 | TRBJ2-1 | - | TRBV7-8
TGTGCCAGCAGTTCCGGGACCCAGGAGGGAGCTAACTATGGCTACACCTTC | CASSSGTQEGANYGYTF | - | TRBJ1-2 | - | TRBV28
TGCAGTGCTATCCGGGTTACCCAGTACGAGCAGTACTTC | CSAIRVTQYEQYF | - | TRBJ2-7 | few | TRBV20-1
TGTGCCAGCAGCTTAGTGGAAAAAGGCGAGCAGTACTTC | CASSLVEKGEQYF | - | TRBJ2-7 | many | TRBV7-6
TGTGCCAGCGGAACTATAGCGGGGGGGCAGGATACGCAGTATTTT | CASGTIAGGQDTQYF | TRBD2 | TRBJ2-3 | few | TRBV12-3/TRBV12-4
TGTGCCAGCACAGGGCTTTCCACCGGGGAGCTGTTTTTT | CASTGLSTGELFF | - | TRBJ2-2 | once | TRBV6-5
TGCAGTGCAACCGGGACTCAGAGCTCCTACGAGCAGTACTTC | CSATGTQSSYEQYF | - | TRBJ2-7 | few | TRBV20-1
TGCGCCAGCAGCTTGGCGACTAGCGGCACGAACACCGGGGAGCTGTTTTTT | CASSLATSGTNTGELFF | TRBD2 | TRBJ2-2 | - | TRBV5-1
TGCGCCAGCAGCGCGTCAGGGGGCGGTGGACAAGAGACCCAGTACTTC | CASSASGGGGQETQYF | TRBD1 | TRBJ2-5 | few | TRBV5-1
TGTGTCAGCAGCTTAGATCAGGAGACCCAGTACTTC | CVSSLDQETQYF | - | TRBJ2-5 | - | TRBV7-2
TGTGCCAGCAGCTTAAGCGGGGGGGCAGCTGATACGCAGTATTTT | CASSLSGGAADTQYF | TRBD2 | TRBJ2-3 | many | TRBV7-9
TGCAGTGCTCCCGGGACCCAGTTTAGCAATCAGCCCCAGCATTTT | CSAPGTQFSNQPQHF | - | TRBJ1-5 | - | TRBV20-1
TGTGCCAGCAGCCCAAGCCACGGGACAGGGAACGAAAAACTGTTTTTT | CASSPSHGTGNEKLFF | TRBD1 | TRBJ1-4 | - | TRBV3-1
TGTGCCAGCAGCTTTGGGACAGCTTACTACGAGCAGTACTTC | CASSFGTAYYEQYF | TRBD1 | TRBJ2-7 | many | TRBV7-2
TGCGCTAGCAGCGAGGGAAAGGTGAACTATGGCTACACCTTC | CASSEGKVNYGYTF | - | TRBJ1-2 | - | TRBV5-1
TGCAGTGCACGCGTAGGGGCCAGGGTCCTGACTTTC | CSARVGARVLTF | - | TRBJ2-6 | - | TRBV20-1
TGTGCCAGCAGCCAAGATCTTGCCCGTCGGGGGGAAAGGAGCTCCTACGAGCAGTACTTC | CASSQDLARRGERSSYEQYF | TRBD2 | TRBJ2-7 | few | TRBV3-1
TGTGCCACCAGCAGAGATCCTGGGGGCCGAGGTGAAAAACTGTTTTTT | CATSRDPGGRGEKLFF | - | TRBJ1-4 | - | TRBV15
TGTGCCAGCAGTGGGCGGACAGCGGTAACGGAGCAGTACTTC | CASSGRTAVTEQYF | - | TRBJ2-5 | - | TRBV6-1
TGCAGTGCTATCCACCGCGGGACACCCGAGCAGTACTTC | CSAIHRGTPEQYF | - | TRBJ2-7 | few | TRBV20-1
TGTGCCAGCAGTGACACGGGACGGACTCAAGAGACCCAGTACTTC | CASSDTGRTQETQYF | - | TRBJ2-5 | - | TRBV28
TGTGCCAGCAGTTTGTTCAACACTGAAGCTTTCTTT | CASSLFNTEAFF | - | TRBJ1-1 | - | TRBV28
TGCAGCGCTCCGGGACAGCTCCACACAGATACGCAGTATTTT | CSAPGQLHTDTQYF | TRBD1 | TRBJ2-3 | many | TRBV29-1
TGTGCCAGCAGCCAAGGAACAGCCCCCTACGAGCAGTACTTC | CASSQGTAPYEQYF | - | TRBJ2-7 | - | TRBV14
TGCGGCGTTGACCCAGAGTACCAGGAGACCCAGTACTTC | CGVDPEYQETQYF | - | TRBJ2-5 | - | TRBV29-1
TGTGCCAGCAGTCCCACATGGCCCACCGGGGAGCTGTTTTTT | CASSPTWPTGELFF | - | TRBJ2-2 | - | TRBV28
TGTGCCACCAGCAGAGTCTCCGAATCCTATGGCTACACCTTC | CATSRVSESYGYTF | - | TRBJ1-2 | - | TRBV15
TGTGCCAGCACCCCTCTTTTGACTAGCGGGGGATATAGCTCCTACAATGAGCAGTTCTTC | CASTPLLTSGGYSSYNEQFF | TRBD2 | TRBJ2-1 | few | TRBV7-9
TGTGCCAGCAGCGATGTGCCAGGGGAGGGCACTAACTATGGCTACACCTTC | CASSDVPGEGTNYGYTF | - | TRBJ1-2 | - | TRBV9
TGCGCCAGCAGTGAGTCGAATGGGTATGGCTACACCTTC | CASSESNGYGYTF | - | TRBJ1-2 | few | TRBV10-2
TGTGCCAGCAGGACAGAGAGCTATGGCTACACCTTC | CASRTESYGYTF | - | TRBJ1-2 | - | TRBV2
TGTGCCAGCAGCTTAGAGACGGGGGCCTACAATGAGCAGTTCTTC | CASSLETGAYNEQFF | - | TRBJ2-1 | - | TRBV11-2
TGTGCCAGCAGTGAATATTGGACAGGGAGTAATGGCTACACCTTC | CASSEYWTGSNGYTF | TRBD1 | TRBJ1-2 | few | TRBV25-1
TGTGCCAGCAGTTACTCTCGGGGGGCAGGGGAGCTGTTTTTT | CASSYSRGAGELFF | - | TRBJ2-2 | few | TRBV6-2/TRBV6-3
TGTGCCAGCAGTTCCGCGGGTGAAGCTTTCTTT | CASSSAGEAFF | - | TRBJ1-1 | - | TRBV12-3/TRBV12-4
TGTGCCAGCAGCTTAATGAACAGGCACCTCTCTGGGGCCAACGTCCTGACTTTC | CASSLMNRHLSGANVLTF | - | TRBJ2-6 | few | TRBV7-3
TGTGCCAGCAGCGTCGGGACAGGGAGCTACAATGAGCAGTTCTTC | CASSVGTGSYNEQFF | TRBD1 | TRBJ2-1 | - | TRBV12-3/TRBV12-4
TGCGCCAGCAGCTTGGCCCAGGGGCGTGATGGCTACACCTTC | CASSLAQGRDGYTF | - | TRBJ1-2 | few | TRBV5-1
TGTGCCAGCAGTGGGACGGTGCTGGATGGCTACACCTTC | CASSGTVLDGYTF | - | TRBJ1-2 | - | TRBV2